One sample yielded the 29 T cell receptor beta chains listed below, sequenced in a study of response to subunit inactivated influenza vaccine. MiXCR, applied by TCRdb to the RT-PCR reads, yields one record per CDR3 protein. The repertoire includes around 530,000 distinct CDR3 sequences, more than 15% of them detected once, and approximately 3% sits in the top ten. Material: CD4+ T cells sorted from PBMCs, obtained around 25 months after vaccination. The receptors were gathered from a man aged 45 to 70 who received an inactivated influenza vaccine.

The chain couples TRBV11-2 to TRBJ2-5; 10 positions match TRBD1. V lost 5 bases, J lost 5 bases, and 23 bases stayed unmatched. This CDR3 has 20 residues. The germline gives CDR1 SGHAT, CDR2 FQNNGV. This CDR3 reads CASSRREGPRDRGRLETQYF. CDR3 sequence (DNA): TGTGCCAGCAGCCGAAGGGAGGGTCCTCGGGACAGGGGAAGATTGGAGACCCAGTACTTC.

This clonotype was seen only a few times. The V call is TRBV4-2, the J call TRBJ2-6, with a tentative D call TRBD2 (5 bases). The CDR3 spans 17 residues. Per the germline V gene, CDR1 is LGHNA and CDR2 is YNFKEQ. V was clipped by 0 bases and J by 3 bases, with 12 bases between them. CDR3 region: CASSQESQAVGANVLTF. The DNA for the CDR3 is TGTGCCAGCAGCCAAGAATCTCAAGCGGTTGGGGCCAACGTCCTGACTTTC.

This clonotype was recorded a few times. The V call is TRBV4-3, the J call TRBJ1-1, with a tentative D call TRBD1 (5 bases). Per the germline V gene, CDR1 is LGHNA and CDR2 is YSLEER. The CDR3 runs 15 residues. V was shortened by 4 bases and J by 3 bases, with 15 bases between the two germline ends. CDR3 in amino acids: CASSPEPGADTEAFF. CDR3 nucleotides: TGCGCCAGCAGCCCAGAACCCGGGGCGGACACTGAAGCTTTCTTT.

V is TRBV5-1 and J is TRBJ1-5; 9 nucleotides align to TRBD1. This CDR3 has 15 residues. The V gene's germline CDR1 is SGHRS and CDR2 YFSETQ. V shed 4 bases, J shed 6 bases, and the junction held 8 bases outside the gene matches. In DNA form, the CDR3 reads TGCGCCAGCAGCGTAACAGGGGGCACCCTTCAGCCCCAGCATTTT. It codes for CASSVTGGTLQPQHF.

At least ten counts were recorded for this clonotype. V usage is TRBV6-1 and J usage is TRBJ2-1, with 13 bases fitting TRBD2. J was trimmed by 9 bases and V by 6 bases; bases with no gene match: 5. Germline values: CDR1 MNHNS, CDR2 SASEGT. The CDR3 runs 14 residues. DNA of the CDR3: TGTGCCAGCAGCCCGACTAGCGGGGGGTCTGAGCAGTTCTTC. It specifies CASSPTSGGSEQFF.

V usage is TRBV5-1 and J usage is TRBJ2-1, with D possibly TRBD2 on 5 matching bases. V was pared by 4 bases and J by 3 bases, with 8 bases between. The CDR3 is 13 amino acids. Germline lookup yields CDR1 SGHRS and CDR2 YFSETQ. CDR3 bases: TGCGCCAGCAGCCAGGACTTCTACAATGAGCAGTTCTTC. Translation gives CASSQDFYNEQFF.

The chain has TRBV7-2 and TRBJ2-2; 8 bases are a match to TRBD2. The CDR3 has 14 residues. CDR1 SGHTA and CDR2 FQGNSA come from the germline V gene. Trimming removed 1 base from V and 7 bases from J; junction bases left unmatched: 2. The CDR3 DNA reads TGTGCCAGCAGCTTAGGCGGGGGGATCGGGGAGCTGTTTTTT. Its protein is CASSLGGGIGELFF.

V usage is TRBV5-1 and J usage is TRBJ1-3; no clear D. The CDR3 runs 13 residues. The germline CDR1 and CDR2 sequences are SGHRS and YFSETQ. V was cut by 7 bases and J by 0 bases, with 8 bases left in between. This CDR3 reads CASAWSSGNTIYF. The CDR3 region has the DNA TGCGCCAGCGCATGGAGCTCTGGAAACACCATATATTTT.

This clonotype was seen a handful of times. V gene TRBV9 combines with J gene TRBJ2-5; D is possibly TRBD2 (7 bases). Trimming left V 3 bases short and J 0 bases short, with 12 bases between. Per the germline V gene, CDR1 is SGDLS and CDR2 is YYNGEE. The CDR3 totals 15 residues. This chain's CDR3 is CASSGGGTNQETQYF. The CDR3 nucleotides read TGTGCCAGCAGCGGGGGGGGGACAAACCAAGAGACCCAGTACTTC.

The chain combines TRBV12-3 or TRBV12-4 with TRBJ1-5, with D maybe TRBD1 (6 bases). V lost 7 bases to trimming and J lost 2 bases, with 12 bases between them. The CDR3 covers 14 residues. CDR3 in DNA: TGTGCCAGCACGCAGGGGTCTCGCAATCAGCCCCAGCATTTT. It yields the protein CASTQGSRNQPQHF.

The chain links TRBV12-3 or TRBV12-4 to TRBJ2-6, with TRBD1 matching 11 bases. This CDR3 region has 20 residues. Trimming took 5 bases from V and 0 from J; bases not matched to a gene: 12. The CDR3 sequence is CASSPIGGTGGTSGANVLTF. The CDR3 DNA is TGTGCCAGCAGTCCTATAGGGGGGACAGGGGGGACCTCTGGGGCCAACGTCCTGACTTTC.

This chain links TRBV6-2 or TRBV6-3 with TRBJ2-1, with no clear D. Germline values: CDR1 MNHEY, CDR2 SVGEGT. The CDR3 contains 15 residues. The ends were cut back, 0 bases at V and 7 bases at J, with 13 bases in the middle. This CDR3 reads CASSYSGLGNNEQFF. In DNA form, the CDR3 reads TGTGCCAGCAGTTACTCGGGCCTTGGTAATAATGAGCAGTTCTTC.

This clonotype was counted at least ten times. The chain carries TRBV28 and TRBJ1-2, with 9 nucleotides matching TRBD1. The trim removed 10 bases at V and 1 base at J, leaving 7 bases unmatched. There are 14 residues in the CDR3. Per germline, CDR1 MDHEN and CDR2 SYDVKM. The CDR3 loop is CATGQGYNNYGYTF. The CDR3 coding sequence is TGTGCCACGGGACAGGGATATAATAACTATGGCTACACCTTC.

Ten or more counts support this clonotype. J is TRBJ1-1 and V is TRBV11-2; maybe TRBD1 (5 bases). The CDR3 length is 14 residues. From germline, CDR1 is SGHAT and CDR2 FQNNGV. The V gene lost 4 bases and the J gene lost 3 bases, with 12 bases spanning the gap. The CDR3 is CASSWGPSDTEAFF. The CDR3 DNA is TGTGCCAGCAGCTGGGGCCCCTCTGACACTGAAGCTTTCTTT.

The rearrangement uses TRBV4-2 and TRBJ2-6, with 8 bases aligning to TRBD1. Looked up from germline, CDR1 is LGHNA and CDR2 is YNFKEQ. The CDR3 extends over 18 amino acids. V shed 2 bases, J shed 5 bases, and the junction held 11 bases outside the gene matches. The CDR3: CASSQPTGAFGRANVLTF. The DNA for the CDR3 is TGTGCCAGCAGCCAACCGACAGGGGCTTTTGGGCGGGCCAACGTCCTGACTTTC.

V is TRBV19 and J is TRBJ2-3, with 9 bases matching TRBD1. The CDR3 has 16 amino acids. J was trimmed by 2 bases and V by 3 bases; bases with no gene match: 6. Germline assignment: CDR1 LNHDA and CDR2 SQIVND (reference sequence). The CDR3 sequence is CASSIGDRVYTDTQYF. The DNA of the CDR3 is TGTGCCAGTAGTATCGGGGACAGGGTATACACAGATACGCAGTATTTT.

Many counts were recorded for this clonotype. Written as DNA, the CDR3 is TGTGCCAGCTCAGGACAGGATGGCTACACCTTC. Protein sequence: CASSGQDGYTF. The chain recombines TRBV18 with TRBJ1-2; 7 bases are a match to TRBD1. J lost 6 bases, V lost 5 bases, and 0 bases had no gene match. The CDR3 is made up of 11 amino acids. Germline V gene data show CDR1 as KGHSH and CDR2 as LQKENI.

This clonotype was seen a few times. The chain recombines TRBV7-2 with TRBJ2-7; 13 positions agree with TRBD2. The CDR3 consists of 15 residues. V dropped 5 bases and J dropped 6; count of bases not matched to a gene: 7. CDR1 and CDR2 from the germline V gene are SGHTA and FQGNSA. DNA for the CDR3: TGTGCCAGCAGCGCCGGACTAGCGGGAGTAGGCGAGCAGTACTTC. Its translation: CASSAGLAGVGEQYF.

This clonotype was seen at least ten times. The V call is TRBV4-2, the J call TRBJ2-3; D may be TRBD2 (6 bases). Germline CDR1 LGHNA, CDR2 YNFKEQ. Trimming removed 0 bases at V and 4 bases at J, with 14 bases between. This CDR3 spans 16 amino acids. The CDR3 coding sequence is TGTGCCAGCAGCCAAGATGTGGCTAGCGAGCCAGATACGCAGTATTTT. Translating gives CASSQDVASEPDTQYF.

The CDR3: CATYKFGTGPTGELFF. CDR3 nucleotide sequence: TGTGCCACGTACAAATTCGGGACAGGGCCTACCGGGGAGCTGTTTTTT. The chain employs TRBV15 and TRBJ2-2; 9 bases are a match to TRBD1. The CDR3 extends over 16 amino acids. V was clipped by 9 bases and J by 5 bases; unmatched bases: 13. CDR1 is LNHNV and CDR2 is YYDKDF in the germline V gene (reference sequence).

The chain couples TRBV5-1 to TRBJ2-3, with 7 positions matching TRBD1. The germline V gene has CDR1 SGHRS and CDR2 YFSETQ. This CDR3 has 15 amino acids. V was clipped by 3 bases and J by 1 base; unmatched bases: 5. The CDR3 protein is CASSSQGPGTDTQYF. The CDR3 DNA sequence: TGCGCCAGCAGCTCACAGGGGCCCGGCACAGATACGCAGTATTTT. The full variable domain, in which reference TRBV5-1 and TRBJ2-3 provide the parts outside the CDR3, is KAGVTQTPRYLIKTRGQQVTLSCSPISGHRSVSWYQQTPGQGLQFLFEYFSETQRNKGNFPGRFSGRQFSNSRSEMNVSTLELGDSALYLCASSSQGPGTDTQYFGPGTRLTVL.

This clonotype has at least ten counts. The rearrangement links TRBV7-2 to TRBJ2-4, with D uncertain. Per the germline V gene, CDR1 is SGHTA and CDR2 is FQGNSA. The CDR3 is made up of 15 amino acids. Trimming took off 0 bases at V and 5 bases at J, with 11 bases between the two ends. CDR3 sequence: CASSLARRQENIQYF. The CDR3, as DNA: TGTGCCAGCAGCTTAGCGCGGCGGCAGGAAAACATTCAGTACTTC.

Concerning this clonotype: An end of the junction does not agree with germline; a read error may underlie this. The CDR3 DNA reads as TGTACCAGCAGGCGCGGACAGGGTAACTATGGCTACACCTTC. Its translation: CTSRRGQGNYGYTF. The chain combines TRBV12-3 or TRBV12-4 with TRBJ1-2; 8 nucleotides line up with TRBD1. The CDR3 runs 14 residues.

A single count supports this clonotype. V usage is TRBV18 and J usage is TRBJ2-2; D is perhaps TRBD2 (6 bases). With 2 bases removed from V and 4 bases from J, the gap between germline ends came to 23 bases. CDR1 and CDR2 (germline): KGHSH, LQKENI. CDR3 length: 19 amino acids. CDR3 DNA: TGTGCCAGCTCACCATTGACCGGGACTCCGTCCCGGGGCACCGGGGAGCTGTTTTTT. This encodes CASSPLTGTPSRGTGELFF. Together with reference TRBV18 and TRBJ2-2, the CDR3 gives the full variable domain: NAGVMQNPRHLVRRRGQEARLRCSPMKGHSHVYWYRQLPEEGLKFMVYLQKENIIDESGMPKERFSAEFPKEGPSILRIQQVVRGDSAAYFCASSPLTGTPSRGTGELFFGEGSRLTVL.

This rearrangement joins TRBV4-2 to TRBJ1-2; D gene uncertain. The CDR3 is made up of 16 amino acids. The ends were cut back, 0 bases at V and 1 base at J, with 12 bases in the middle. CDR1 is LGHNA, CDR2 YNFKEQ, per germline. The CDR3 loop is CASSQDIRVHNYGYTF. The CDR3 nucleotides are TGTGCCAGCAGCCAAGATATCCGGGTTCATAACTATGGCTACACCTTC.

This clonotype was seen only a few times. In nucleotides, the CDR3 is TGTGCCAGCAGCGCGGCGACAGTCAACTCCGAGCAGTACTTC. Translating it yields CASSAATVNSEQYF. This chain uses TRBV9 with TRBJ2-7; D perhaps matches TRBD1 (5 bases). This CDR3 comprises 14 residues. Germline assignment: CDR1 SGDLS and CDR2 YYNGEE. Trimming took 3 bases from V and 6 from J, leaving 16 bases between them. Drawing the rest from reference TRBV9 and TRBJ2-7, the complete variable domain is DSGVTQTPKHLITATGQRVTLRCSPRSGDLSVYWYQQSLDQGLQFLIQYYNGEERAKGNILERFSAQQFPDLHSELNLSSLELGDSALYFCASSAATVNSEQYFGPGTRLTVT.

The V and J genes are TRBV10-3 and TRBJ2-5; TRBD2 matches 8 bases. Germline V gene data show CDR1 as ENHRY and CDR2 as SYGVKD. There are 17 residues in the CDR3. The J segment lost 5 bases and the V segment lost 0 bases, leaving 11 bases of the junction unmatched. CDR3 region: CAISESGLAGEVETQYF. In nucleotides, the CDR3 is TGTGCCATCAGTGAGTCAGGTCTAGCGGGTGAGGTTGAGACCCAGTACTTC.

In regard to this clonotype: At one end the junction does not follow the germline gene, possibly because of a read error. V gene TRBV20-1 combines with J gene TRBJ2-7, with 7 bases identical to TRBD1. Germline CDR1 reads DFQATT; CDR2 reads SNEGSKA (reference sequence). CDR3 size: 13 residues. CDR3 loop: CSARGQANYEQYF. The DNA for the CDR3 is TGCAGTGCCAGAGGACAGGCGAACTACGAGCAGTACTTC.

This clonotype was observed once. In DNA, the CDR3 is TGCGCCAGCAGAATGGTGGGGGCCGGGGAGCTGTTTTTT. Amino acids: CASRMVGAGELFF. The chain recombines TRBV5-1 with TRBJ2-2; D possibly matches TRBD1 or TRBD2 (5 bases each). This CDR3 has 13 amino acids. CDR1 is SGHRS and CDR2 is YFSETQ in the germline V gene. Trimming removed 5 bases at V and 6 bases at J, with 11 bases between.